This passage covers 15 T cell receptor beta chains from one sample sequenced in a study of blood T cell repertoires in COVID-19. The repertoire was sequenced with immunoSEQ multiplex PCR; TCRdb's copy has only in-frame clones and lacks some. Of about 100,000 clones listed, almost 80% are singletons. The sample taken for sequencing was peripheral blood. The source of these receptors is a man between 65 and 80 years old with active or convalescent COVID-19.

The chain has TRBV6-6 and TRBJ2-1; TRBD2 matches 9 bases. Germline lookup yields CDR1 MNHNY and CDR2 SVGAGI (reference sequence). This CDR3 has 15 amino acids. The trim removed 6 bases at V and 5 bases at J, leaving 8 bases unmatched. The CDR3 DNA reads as TGTGCCAGCAGGCGCGCCGGGACTAGCAACAATGAGCAGTTCTTC. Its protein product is CASRRAGTSNNEQFF.

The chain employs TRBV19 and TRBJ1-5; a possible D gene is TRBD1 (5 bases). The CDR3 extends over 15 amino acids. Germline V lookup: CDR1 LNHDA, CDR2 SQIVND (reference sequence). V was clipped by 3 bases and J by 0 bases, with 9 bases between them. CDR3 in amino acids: CASSIPGSSNQPQHF. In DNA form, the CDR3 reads TGTGCCAGTAGTATTCCAGGGTCTAGCAATCAGCCCCAGCATTTT.

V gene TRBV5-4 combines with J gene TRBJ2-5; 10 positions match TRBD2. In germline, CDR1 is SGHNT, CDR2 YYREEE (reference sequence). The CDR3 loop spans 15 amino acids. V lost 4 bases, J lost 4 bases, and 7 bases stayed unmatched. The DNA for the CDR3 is TGTGCCAGCAGCCCCTGGGCTAGCGGGAGAGAGACCCAGTACTTC. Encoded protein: CASSPWASGRETQYF. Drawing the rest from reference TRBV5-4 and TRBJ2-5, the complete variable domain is ETGVTQSPTHLIKTRGQQVTLRCSSQSGHNTVSWYQQALGQGPQFIFQYYREEENGRGNFPPRFSGLQFPNYSSELNVNALELDDSALYLCASSPWASGRETQYFGPGTRLLVL.

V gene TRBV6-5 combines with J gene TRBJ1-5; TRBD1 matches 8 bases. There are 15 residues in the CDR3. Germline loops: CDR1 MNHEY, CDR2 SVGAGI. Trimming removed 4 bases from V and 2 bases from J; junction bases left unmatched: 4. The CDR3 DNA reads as TGTGCCAGCAGTTCCGCGGGACAGGGCAATCAGCCCCAGCATTTT. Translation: CASSSAGQGNQPQHF.

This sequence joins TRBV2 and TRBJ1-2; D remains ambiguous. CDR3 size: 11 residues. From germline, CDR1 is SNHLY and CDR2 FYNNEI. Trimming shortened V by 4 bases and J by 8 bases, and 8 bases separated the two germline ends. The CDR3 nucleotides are TGTGCCAGCAGTGCGGCGGGAGGCTACACCTTC. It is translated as CASSAAGGYTF. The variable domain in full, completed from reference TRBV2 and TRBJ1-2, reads EPEVTQTPSHQVTQMGQEVILRCVPISNHLYFYWYRQILGQKVEFLVSFYNNEISEKSEIFDDQFSVERPDGSNFTLKIRSTKLEDSAMYFCASSAAGGYTFGSGTRLTVV.

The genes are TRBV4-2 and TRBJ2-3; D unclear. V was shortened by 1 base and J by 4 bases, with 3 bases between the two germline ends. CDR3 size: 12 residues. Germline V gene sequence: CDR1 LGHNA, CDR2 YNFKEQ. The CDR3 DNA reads TGTGCCAGCAGCCAAGCGGCAGATACGCAGTATTTT. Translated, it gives CASSQAADTQYF.

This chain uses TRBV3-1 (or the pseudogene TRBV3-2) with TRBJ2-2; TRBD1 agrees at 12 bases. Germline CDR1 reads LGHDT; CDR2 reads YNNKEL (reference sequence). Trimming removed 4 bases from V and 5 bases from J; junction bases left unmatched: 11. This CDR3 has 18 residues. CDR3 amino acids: CASSLQGQGAPRTGELFF. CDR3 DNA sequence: TGTGCCAGCAGCCTCCAGGGACAGGGGGCTCCTCGGACCGGGGAGCTGTTTTTT.

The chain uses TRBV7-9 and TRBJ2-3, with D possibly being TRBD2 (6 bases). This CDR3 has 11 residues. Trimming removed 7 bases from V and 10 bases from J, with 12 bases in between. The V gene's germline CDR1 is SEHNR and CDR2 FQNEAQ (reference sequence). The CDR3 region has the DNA TGTGCCAGCACCCCCTCGGGGGCGCAGTATTTT. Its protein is CASTPSGAQYF. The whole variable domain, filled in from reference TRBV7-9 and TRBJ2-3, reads DTGVSQNPRHKITKRGQNVTFRCDPISEHNRLYWYRQTLGQGPEFLTYFQNEAQLEKSRLLSDRFSAERPKGSFSTLEIQRTEQGDSAMYLCASTPSGAQYFGPGTRLTVL.

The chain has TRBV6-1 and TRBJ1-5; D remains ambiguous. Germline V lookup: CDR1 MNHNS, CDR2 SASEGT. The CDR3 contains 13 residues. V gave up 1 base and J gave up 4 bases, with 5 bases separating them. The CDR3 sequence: CASSEDRNQPQHF. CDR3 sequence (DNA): TGTGCCAGCAGTGAAGATCGTAATCAGCCCCAGCATTTT.

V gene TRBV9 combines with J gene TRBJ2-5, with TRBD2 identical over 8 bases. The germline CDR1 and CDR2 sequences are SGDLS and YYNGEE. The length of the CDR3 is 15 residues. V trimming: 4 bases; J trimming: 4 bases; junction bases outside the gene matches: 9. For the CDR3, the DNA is TGTGCCAGCAGCCCCTCGGGGGGGGCGGGAGAGACCCAGTACTTC. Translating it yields CASSPSGGAGETQYF.

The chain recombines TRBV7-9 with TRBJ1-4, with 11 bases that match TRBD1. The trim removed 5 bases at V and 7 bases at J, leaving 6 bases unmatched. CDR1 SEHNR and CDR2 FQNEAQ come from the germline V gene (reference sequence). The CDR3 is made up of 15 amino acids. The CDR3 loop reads CASSPGQGGFEKLFF. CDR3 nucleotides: TGTGCCAGCAGCCCGGGACAGGGGGGGTTTGAAAAACTGTTTTTT.

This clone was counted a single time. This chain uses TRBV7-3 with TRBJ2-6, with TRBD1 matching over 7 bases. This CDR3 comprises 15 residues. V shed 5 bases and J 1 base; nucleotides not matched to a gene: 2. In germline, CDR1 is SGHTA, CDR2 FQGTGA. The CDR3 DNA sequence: TGTGCCAGCAGCCCGACAGGGTCTGGGGCCAACGTCCTGACTTTC. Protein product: CASSPTGSGANVLTF. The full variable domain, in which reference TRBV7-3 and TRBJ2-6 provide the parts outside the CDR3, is GAGVSQTPSNKVTEKGKYVELRCDPISGHTALYWYRQSLGQGPEFLIYFQGTGAADDSGLPNDRFFAVRPEGSVSTLKIQRTERGDSAVYLCASSPTGSGANVLTFGAGSRLTVL.

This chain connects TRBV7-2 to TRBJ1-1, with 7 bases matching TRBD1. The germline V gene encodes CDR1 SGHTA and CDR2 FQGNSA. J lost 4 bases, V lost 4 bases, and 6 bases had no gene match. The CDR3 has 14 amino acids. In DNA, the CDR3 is TGTGCCAGCAGCTCAAGACAGGGCAGCACTGAAGCTTTCTTT. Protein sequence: CASSSRQGSTEAFF. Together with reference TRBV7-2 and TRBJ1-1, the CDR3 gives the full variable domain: GAGVSQSPSNKVTEKGKDVELRCDPISGHTALYWYRQSLGQGLEFLIYFQGNSAPDKSGLPSDRFSAERTGGSVSTLTIQRTQQEDSAVYLCASSSRQGSTEAFFGQGTRLTVV.

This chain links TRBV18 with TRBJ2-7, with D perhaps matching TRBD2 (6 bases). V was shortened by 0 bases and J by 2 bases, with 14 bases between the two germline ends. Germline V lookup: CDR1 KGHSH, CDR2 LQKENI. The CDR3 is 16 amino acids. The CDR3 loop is CASSPPNRRGTYEQYF. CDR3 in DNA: TGTGCCAGCTCACCACCGAATCGGCGGGGAACCTACGAGCAGTACTTC.

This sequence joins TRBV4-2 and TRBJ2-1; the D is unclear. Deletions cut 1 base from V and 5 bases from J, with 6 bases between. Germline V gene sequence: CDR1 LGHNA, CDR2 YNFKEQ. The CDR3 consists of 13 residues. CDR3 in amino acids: CASSQVLHNEQFF. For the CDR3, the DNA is TGTGCCAGCAGCCAAGTCCTTCACAATGAGCAGTTCTTC.